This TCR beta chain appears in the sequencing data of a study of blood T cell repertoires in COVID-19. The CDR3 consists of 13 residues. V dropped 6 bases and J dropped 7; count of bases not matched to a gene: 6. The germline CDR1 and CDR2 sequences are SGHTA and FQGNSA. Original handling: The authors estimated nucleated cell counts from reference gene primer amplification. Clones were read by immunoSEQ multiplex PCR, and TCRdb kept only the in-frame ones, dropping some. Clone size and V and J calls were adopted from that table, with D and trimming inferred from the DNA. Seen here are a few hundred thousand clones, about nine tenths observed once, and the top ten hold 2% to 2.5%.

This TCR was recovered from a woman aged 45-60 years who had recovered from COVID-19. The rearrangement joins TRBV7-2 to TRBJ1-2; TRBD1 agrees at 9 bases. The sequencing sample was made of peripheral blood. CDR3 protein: CASRIQGAGGYTF. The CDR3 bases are TGTGCCAGCAGGATACAGGGGGCAGGTGGCTACACCTTC.